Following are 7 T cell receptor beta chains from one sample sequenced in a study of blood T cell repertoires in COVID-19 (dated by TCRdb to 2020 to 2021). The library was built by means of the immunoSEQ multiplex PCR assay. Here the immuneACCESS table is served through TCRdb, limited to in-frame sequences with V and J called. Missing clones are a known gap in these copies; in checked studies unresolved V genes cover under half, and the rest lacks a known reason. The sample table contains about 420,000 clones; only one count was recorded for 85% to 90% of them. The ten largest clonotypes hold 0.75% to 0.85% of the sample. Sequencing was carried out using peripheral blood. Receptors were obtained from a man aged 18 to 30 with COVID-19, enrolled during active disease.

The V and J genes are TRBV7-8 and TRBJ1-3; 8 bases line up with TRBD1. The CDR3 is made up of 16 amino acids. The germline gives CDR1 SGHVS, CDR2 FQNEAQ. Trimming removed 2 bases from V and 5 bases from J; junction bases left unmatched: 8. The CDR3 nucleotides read TGTGCCAGCAGCTTACTGCAGGGGGCCAGGCGAAACACCATATATTTT. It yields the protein CASSLLQGARRNTIYF.

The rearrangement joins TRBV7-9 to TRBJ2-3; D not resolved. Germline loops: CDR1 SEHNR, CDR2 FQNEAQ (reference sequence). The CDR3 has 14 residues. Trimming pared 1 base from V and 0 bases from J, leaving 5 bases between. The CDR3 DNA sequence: TGTGCCAGCAGCTTAGAAACTAGCACAGATACGCAGTATTTT. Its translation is CASSLETSTDTQYF.

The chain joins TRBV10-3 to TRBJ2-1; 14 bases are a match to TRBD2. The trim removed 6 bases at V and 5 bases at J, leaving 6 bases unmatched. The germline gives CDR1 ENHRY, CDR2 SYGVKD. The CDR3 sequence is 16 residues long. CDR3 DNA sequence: TGTGCCATCAGCCCCGGGACTAGCGGGGGTAACAATGAGCAGTTCTTC. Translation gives CAISPGTSGGNNEQFF.

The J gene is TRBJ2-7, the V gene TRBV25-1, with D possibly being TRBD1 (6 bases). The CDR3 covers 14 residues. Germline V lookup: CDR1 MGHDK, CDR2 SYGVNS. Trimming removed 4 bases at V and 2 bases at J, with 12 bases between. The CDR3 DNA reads TGTGCCAGCAGTGCCAACAGGGTCCCCTACGAGCAGTACTTC. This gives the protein CASSANRVPYEQYF.

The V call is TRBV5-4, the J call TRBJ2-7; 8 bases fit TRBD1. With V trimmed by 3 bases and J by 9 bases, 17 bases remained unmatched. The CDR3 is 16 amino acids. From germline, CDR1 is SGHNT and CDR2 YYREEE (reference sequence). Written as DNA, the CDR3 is TGTGCCAGCAGCTCCAGAACCGGGACAGGTTATATCGTGCAGTACTTC. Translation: CASSSRTGTGYIVQYF.

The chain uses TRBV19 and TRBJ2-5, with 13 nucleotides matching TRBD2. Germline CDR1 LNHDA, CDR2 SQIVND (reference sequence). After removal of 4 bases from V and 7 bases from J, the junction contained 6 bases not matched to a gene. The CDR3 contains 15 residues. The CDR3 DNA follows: TGTGCCAGTAGTACCTTCGGGACTAGCGGGGCGACCCAGTACTTC. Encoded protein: CASSTFGTSGATQYF.

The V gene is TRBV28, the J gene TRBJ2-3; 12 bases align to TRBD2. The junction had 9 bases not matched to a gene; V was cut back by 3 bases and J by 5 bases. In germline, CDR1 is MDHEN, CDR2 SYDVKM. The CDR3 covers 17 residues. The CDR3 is CASSFGTSGLMGDTQYF. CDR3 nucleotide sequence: TGTGCCAGCAGTTTTGGGACTAGCGGGCTGATGGGAGATACGCAGTATTTT.